This T cell receptor (beta chain) is drawn from a study of T cells in Graves' hyperthyroidism and ophthalmopathy. The TCR beta CDR3 regions underwent amplification using RNA transcripts as the source. Using the HTBI primer set, a first-round RT-PCR was run on the TCR CDR3. TCRdb redid the calling of the multiplex PCR reads with MiXCR, one entry per CDR3 protein. The table shows fewer than 750,000 distinct CDR3 sequences, with roughly 14% occurring only once. This clonotype has ten or more counts. Individuals with ophthalmopathy presented a Clinical Activity Score of at least 3, a NOSPECS grade of at least 4 and a duration under 3 months. CDR3 size: 17 residues. Germline loops: CDR1 SGHRS, CDR2 YFSETQ. V was shortened by 4 bases and J by 3 bases, with 19 bases between the two germline ends.

The specimen was blood. The origin of this receptor is a woman aged 45-65 years with Graves' ophthalmopathy. The rearrangement joins TRBV5-1 to TRBJ2-2; perhaps D is TRBD1 or TRBD2 (6 bases each). CDR3 protein: CASSPQPRGLYTGELFF. CDR3 nucleotide sequence: TGCGCCAGCAGCCCGCAGCCCAGGGGACTGTACACCGGGGAGCTGTTTTTT.